This TCR beta chain originates from a study of T cells in Graves' hyperthyroidism and ophthalmopathy. This clonotype showed up many times. Amplified TCR beta CDR3 regions came from RNA transcripts. HTBI primers were used for first-round RT-PCR of the TCR CDR3. Via MiXCR, TCRdb re-called the multiplex PCR reads, giving one row per CDR3 protein. The data contain a few hundred thousand distinct CDR3 sequences, about 15% of them seen just once; the ten biggest clones take up less than 35%. Graves' hyperthyroidism was deemed stable given no ophthalmopathy progression within 18 months. With a duration under 2 months, the hyperthyroidism was newly diagnosed in patients aged 18 to 65. Exclusion criteria comprised uncontrolled infection, other autoimmune disease, pregnancy or lactation. Sequencing was carried out using blood. The receptor was derived from a woman in her 30s with Graves' hyperthyroidism.

In nucleotides, the CDR3 is TGTGCCAGCATCCGCCGGGACAGGCGATACAATGAGCAGTTCTTC. Its translation: CASIRRDRRYNEQFF. The chain recombines TRBV11-3 with TRBJ2-1; 8 nucleotides agree with TRBD1. The ends lost 7 bases at V and 4 bases at J; junction bases unmatched: 9. The CDR3 totals 15 residues. The germline CDR1 and CDR2 sequences are SGHNT and YENEEA.